The clone carrying this T cell receptor (beta chain) is medium-sized within its sample. No patient had received any treatment before thyroid surgery. This sample is part of a study of metastatic and nonmetastatic thyroid tumors. TCRdb re-clonotyped the PCR reads via MiXCR. The data contain approximately 7,000 clones, 18% of them singletons. The germline CDR1 and CDR2 sequences are LNHNV and YYDKDF (reference sequence). Trimming shortened V by 5 bases and J by 4 bases, and 17 bases separated the two germline ends. The CDR3 contains 15 residues. Sequenced: adjacent normal tissue. The TCR originated in a male donor with papillary thyroid cancer or a benign thyroid nodule (not recorded which). Some clones in this sample may be carry-over from other donors' samples. The chain combines TRBV15 with TRBJ1-2, with a possible D match to TRBD1 (5 bases). The CDR3 sequence: CATSVYTGAGYGYTF. CDR3 nucleotide sequence: TGTGCCACCAGCGTATACACAGGTGCCGGCTATGGCTACACCTTC.